This entry lists 4 T cell receptor beta chains sequenced from one sample in a study of OX40 agonist ivuxolimab in advanced cancers. The method was immunoSEQ multiplex PCR; TCRdb's version includes in-frame clones alone and lacks a portion of them. The sample carries 100,000 or so clones, about 85% recorded once. Material: CD4+ or CD8+ T cells sorted from blood, obtained in a trial of the OX40 agonist ivuxolimab. Receptors originate from an adult with an advanced solid tumor such as melanoma, head and neck, liver or kidney cancer.

The chain employs TRBV7-9 and TRBJ2-1; 10 bases map to TRBD2. CDR3 length: 18 residues. Germline loops: CDR1 SEHNR, CDR2 FQNEAQ (reference sequence). With 3 bases clipped from V and 9 bases from J, the junction kept 17 bases outside the gene matches. The CDR3 region has the DNA TGTGCCAGCAGCTTCACGTTGGGGCCGGGGCTAGCGGGAGTTGAGCAGTTCTTC. It translates to CASSFTLGPGLAGVEQFF.

V usage is TRBV7-2 and J usage is TRBJ2-1, with TRBD1 matching 7 bases. The CDR3 has 15 amino acids. The V segment lost 4 bases and the J segment 3 bases; nucleotides outside the gene matches: 6. The germline CDR1 and CDR2 sequences are SGHTA and FQGNSA. In DNA form, the CDR3 reads TGTGCCAGCAGCTCACAAACAGGGGACTACAATGAGCAGTTCTTC. Protein: CASSSQTGDYNEQFF.

The chain combines TRBV7-3 with TRBJ2-3; TRBD2 aligns across 7 bases. Germline-derived CDR1 and CDR2 are SGHTA and FQGTGA. The J segment lost 5 bases and the V segment lost 4 bases, leaving 3 bases of the junction unmatched. The CDR3 loop spans 13 amino acids. As DNA, the CDR3 is TGTGCCAGCAGCTCATCTAGCGGAGATACGCAGTATTTT. This codes for CASSSSSGDTQYF. Supplemented by reference TRBV7-3 and TRBJ2-3, the full variable domain reads GAGVSQTPSNKVTEKGKYVELRCDPISGHTALYWYRQSLGQGPEFLIYFQGTGAADDSGLPNDRFFAVRPEGSVSTLKIQRTERGDSAVYLCASSSSSGDTQYFGPGTRLTVL.

The CDR3 here is CATSRERASSYEQYF. The CDR3 DNA reads as TGTGCCACCAGCAGAGAGAGGGCCTCCTCCTACGAGCAGTACTTC. The J gene is TRBJ2-7, the V gene TRBV15; D is perhaps TRBD2 (5 bases). This CDR3 region has 15 residues. Germline CDR1 reads LNHNV; CDR2 reads YYDKDF (reference sequence). V was cut by 0 bases and J by 0 bases, with 9 bases left in between.